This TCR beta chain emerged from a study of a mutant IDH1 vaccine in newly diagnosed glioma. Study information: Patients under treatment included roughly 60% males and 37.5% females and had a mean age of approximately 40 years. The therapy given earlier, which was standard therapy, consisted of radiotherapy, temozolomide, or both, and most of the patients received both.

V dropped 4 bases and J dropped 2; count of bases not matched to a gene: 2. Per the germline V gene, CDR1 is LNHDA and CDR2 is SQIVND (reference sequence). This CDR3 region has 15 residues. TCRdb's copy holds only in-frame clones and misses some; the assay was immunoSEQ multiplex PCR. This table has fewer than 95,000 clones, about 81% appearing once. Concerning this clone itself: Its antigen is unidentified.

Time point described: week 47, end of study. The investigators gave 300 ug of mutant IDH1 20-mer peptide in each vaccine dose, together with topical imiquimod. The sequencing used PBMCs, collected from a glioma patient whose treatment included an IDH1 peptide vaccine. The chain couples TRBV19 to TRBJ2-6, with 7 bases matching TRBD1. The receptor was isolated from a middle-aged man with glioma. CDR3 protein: CASSTQGPGANVLTF. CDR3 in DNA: TGTGCCAGTAGTACACAGGGGCCTGGGGCCAACGTCCTGACTTTC. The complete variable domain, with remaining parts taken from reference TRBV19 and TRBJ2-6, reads DGGITQSPKYLFRKEGQNVTLSCEQNLNHDAMYWYRQDPGQGLRLIYYSQIVNDFQKGDIAEGYSVSREKKESFPLTVTSAQKNPTAFYLCASSTQGPGANVLTFGAGSRLTVL.